A single sample is the source of the 6 T cell receptor beta chains below, sequenced in a study of lymphopenia after photon versus proton radiotherapy. Sequenced by immunoSEQ multiplex PCR; TCRdb stores in-frame clones only, minus some. The repertoire consists of 89,000 or so clones, with 65% to 85% occurring once and the leading ten covering 1.3% to 1.5%. The sample here was peripheral blood, taken from a patient treated with proton-based radiotherapy. These receptors came from a man aged 55-75 years with pancreatic cancer.

This chain joins TRBV9 and TRBJ2-3; 7 bases line up with TRBD2. CDR1 SGDLS and CDR2 YYNGEE come from the germline V gene. The V segment lost 0 bases and the J segment 3 bases; nucleotides outside the gene matches: 7. There are 16 residues in the CDR3. CDR3 residues: CASSVGGGSSTDTQYF. For the CDR3, the DNA is TGTGCCAGCAGCGTAGGGGGCGGGAGTTCGACAGATACGCAGTATTTT. Using reference TRBV9 and TRBJ2-3 for the parts outside the CDR3, the full variable domain is DSGVTQTPKHLITATGQRVTLRCSPRSGDLSVYWYQQSLDQGLQFLIQYYNGEERAKGNILERFSAQQFPDLHSELNLSSLELGDSALYFCASSVGGGSSTDTQYFGPGTRLTVL.

The V call is TRBV30, the J call TRBJ2-7; TRBD2 aligns across 8 bases. This CDR3 is 14 amino acids long. Trimming at V came to 3 bases and at J to 4 bases, leaving 8 bases not matched to a gene. From germline, CDR1 is GTSNPN and CDR2 SVGIG (reference sequence). The CDR3 nucleotides read TGTGCCTGGAGGCCGGAGCGGGAGAATTACGAGCAGTACTTC. It codes for CAWRPERENYEQYF.

In this sample, this clone turned up once. The genes are TRBV4-3 and TRBJ1-5, with D unresolved. The CDR3 is 14 residues long. Deletions cut 2 bases from V and 0 bases from J, with 5 bases between. Per germline, CDR1 LGHNA and CDR2 YSLEER. The CDR3 sequence is CASSQTHSNQPQHF. CDR3 DNA sequence: TGCGCCAGCAGCCAAACGCATAGCAATCAGCCCCAGCATTTT.

This clone was seen only a few times. The chain has TRBV11-2 and TRBJ2-7, with D possibly matching TRBD2 (6 bases). Germline loops: CDR1 SGHAT, CDR2 FQNNGV. V dropped 4 bases and J dropped 3 bases, with 13 bases sitting between them. The length of the CDR3 is 14 residues. The CDR3 spells CASSSRLVRYEQYF. The DNA for the CDR3 is TGTGCCAGCAGCTCTAGACTAGTCCGCTACGAGCAGTACTTC.

The chain carries TRBV18 and TRBJ1-4; no reliable D call. The V end lost 1 base, the J end lost 3 bases, and 12 bases lay between the germline ends. Germline V gives CDR1 KGHSH, CDR2 LQKENI. The CDR3 loop spans 16 amino acids. This CDR3 reads CASSPLGSGSNEKLFF. DNA for the CDR3: TGTGCCAGCTCACCACTCGGATCAGGATCTAATGAAAAACTGTTTTTT.

The rearrangement uses TRBV5-1 and TRBJ2-1; TRBD1 or TRBD2 may be the D gene (7 bases each). The germline gives CDR1 SGHRS, CDR2 YFSETQ. There are 17 residues in the CDR3. With 3 bases removed from V and 7 bases from J, the gap between germline ends came to 23 bases. The chain's CDR3 is CASSSKPQGEGRNEQFF. The DNA for the CDR3 is TGCGCCAGCAGCTCCAAACCTCAGGGGGAGGGCCGGAATGAGCAGTTCTTC.